This T cell receptor (beta chain) was profiled in a study of T-cell memory formation after mild COVID-19. Study-wide context: TCR clusters were mostly donor specific.

As concerns this clonotype: As yet, its antigen is unknown.

TCR alpha and TCR beta cDNA libraries carrying sample barcodes and UMIs were produced by 5'RACE using constant-segment primers. TCRdb itself ran the 5' RACE reads through MiXCR, one entry per CDR3 protein. The sample shows 200,000 to 250,000 distinct CDR3 sequences, more than 25% of them seen only once. Study-wide points: Clones that contracted from day 15 to 85 had balanced CD4/CD8; later expanders were CD4+ biased. For contracting clones, CD4+ ones sat mainly in CM and EM, CD8+ in EMRA.

The sequenced material came from PBMCs or a T cell subset sorted from them (not recorded which). The source is an adult woman who had mild COVID-19 (a few samples of this study predate the infection). Cell type and time point are not known.

CDR3 sequence: CAWSSGQIGGRNIQYF. The CDR3 DNA reads as TGTGCCTGGAGTTCGGGACAGATCGGTGGTAGGAACATTCAGTACTTC. This rearrangement joins TRBV30 to TRBJ2-4; 7 nucleotides line up with TRBD1. The germline gives CDR1 GTSNPN, CDR2 SVGIG (reference sequence). This CDR3 contains 16 residues. The J segment lost 7 bases and the V segment lost 2 bases, leaving 14 bases of the junction unmatched.